Each of the 29 T cell receptor beta chains below was sequenced from the same sample in a study of blood T cell repertoires in COVID-19. Method: immunoSEQ multiplex PCR; TCRdb's copy keeps in-frame clones and lacks some. The profile shows tens of thousands of clones, over 75% of them singletons. Material: peripheral blood. These receptors all come from a woman in her sixties or seventies with acute or convalescent COVID-19.

The V and J genes are TRBV29-1 and TRBJ1-2, with TRBD1 matching 7 bases. The germline V gene has CDR1 SQVTM and CDR2 ANQGSEA. CDR3 length: 11 amino acids. The CDR3 DNA is TGCACCTCCGGACAGGCCGGTGGCTACACCTTC. Residues: CTSGQAGGYTF.

V is TRBV27 and J is TRBJ2-3, with 9 bases fitting TRBD2. The CDR3 loop spans 21 amino acids. V was clipped by 2 bases and J by 4 bases; unmatched bases: 22. Germline V gene lookup returns CDR1 MNHEY and CDR2 SMNVEV (reference sequence). CDR3 sequence reads: CASSLRELPRWREGRADTQYF. In nucleotides, the CDR3 is TGTGCCAGCAGTTTAAGGGAGCTGCCGCGATGGCGGGAGGGCCGGGCAGATACGCAGTATTTT.

This chain links TRBV12-2 with TRBJ2-1; TRBD1, the table's D call, was not compared with the DNA. TRBV12-2 is a listed pseudogene. The length of the CDR3 is 15 residues. The CDR3 nucleotides read TGTGCAAGTCGCGCCCCCGGGACAGCCCACAATGAGCAGTTCTTC. The encoded protein is CASRAPGTAHNEQFF.

V and J are TRBV28 and TRBJ1-6; the D is unclear. V lost 7 bases and J 5 bases, leaving 9 bases between the germline ends. The germline CDR1 and CDR2 sequences are MDHEN and SYDVKM. CDR3 length: 13 amino acids. The CDR3, as DNA: TGTGCCAGCACTCCTCCTCATAATTCACCCCTCCACTTT. Its translation is CASTPPHNSPLHF.

This chain connects TRBV24-1 to TRBJ1-2, with 8 nucleotides matching TRBD1. The V gene end was trimmed by 4 bases and the J gene end by 4 bases; junction bases not matched to a gene: 4. The CDR3 runs to 14 residues. Germline-derived CDR1 and CDR2 are KGHDR and SFDVKD. The CDR3 here is CATSDRGQGYGYTF. As DNA, the CDR3 is TGTGCCACCAGTGACAGGGGGCAAGGCTATGGCTACACCTTC.

The chain is built from TRBV5-8 and TRBJ2-1; 7 nucleotides agree with TRBD1. The germline gives CDR1 SGHTS, CDR2 YDEGEE. Germline trimming cut 3 bases from V and 3 bases from J; bases unmatched to any gene: 6. The CDR3 runs 15 residues. This CDR3 reads CASSSTGAGYNEQFF. In DNA form, the CDR3 reads TGTGCCAGCAGCTCAACAGGGGCGGGCTACAATGAGCAGTTCTTC.

The chain is built from TRBV28 and TRBJ1-5; D unclear. Trimming removed 2 bases from V and 8 bases from J, with 10 bases in between. The CDR3 has 13 residues. Germline V gene data show CDR1 as MDHEN and CDR2 as SYDVKM. The DNA for the CDR3 is TGTGCCAGCAGTTTAGAGGGTAGGAAGCCCCAGCATTTT. Residues: CASSLEGRKPQHF.

The chain carries TRBV6-5 and TRBJ2-3; D is unresolved. V lost 1 base to trimming and J lost 1 base, with 9 bases between them. This CDR3 comprises 15 residues. Germline-derived CDR1 and CDR2 are MNHEY and SVGAGI. CDR3 coding DNA: TGTGCCAGCAGTTACTTCCATCCAGGCACAGATACGCAGTATTTT. Translation: CASSYFHPGTDTQYF.

The rearrangement joins TRBV3-1 (or the pseudogene TRBV3-2) to TRBJ2-1; 7 bases map to TRBD1. Germline assignment: CDR1 LGHDT and CDR2 YNNKEL (reference sequence). V was pared by 0 bases and J by 1 base, with 9 bases of the junction left unmatched. This CDR3 spans 18 amino acids. CDR3 amino acids: CASSQDRKGQVSYNEQFF. The CDR3 DNA follows: TGTGCCAGCAGCCAAGATCGGAAAGGACAGGTTTCCTACAATGAGCAGTTCTTC.

This clone was picked up a small number of times. The CDR3 reads CASSSRTGGYNEQFF. For the CDR3, the DNA is TGTGCCAGCAGCTCCCGGACAGGCGGATACAATGAGCAGTTCTTC. The genes are TRBV7-7 and TRBJ2-1; 7 nucleotides align to TRBD1. Germline CDR1 is SSHAT and CDR2 is FNYEAQ (reference sequence). After removal of 4 bases from V and 4 bases from J, the junction contained 7 bases not matched to a gene. CDR3 length equals 15 residues.

The V call is TRBV27, the J call TRBJ2-3, with 14 nucleotides matching TRBD2. CDR3 length: 15 residues. Germline CDR1 MNHEY, CDR2 SMNVEV (reference sequence). V shed 6 bases and J 4 bases; nucleotides not matched to a gene: 3. The CDR3 loop reads CASSRLAGGADTQYF. CDR3 in DNA: TGTGCCAGCAGCCGACTAGCGGGAGGGGCAGATACGCAGTATTTT.

The chain employs TRBV27 and TRBJ2-3, with 11 bases that match TRBD2. Germline trimming cut 6 bases from V and 1 base from J; bases unmatched to any gene: 6. Germline values: CDR1 MNHEY, CDR2 SMNVEV (reference sequence). The CDR3 covers 16 residues. The CDR3 protein is CASSSILAGGTDTQYF. The CDR3, as DNA: TGTGCCAGCAGCTCGATACTAGCGGGGGGCACAGATACGCAGTATTTT.

This clone was observed a handful of times. J is TRBJ1-2 and V is TRBV28; D is possibly TRBD1 (6 bases). This CDR3 comprises 13 residues. The germline V gene encodes CDR1 MDHEN and CDR2 SYDVKM. V was trimmed by 6 bases and J by 5 bases, leaving 13 bases between them. The CDR3 nucleotides read TGTGCCAGCAGCCCCGACAGGAAATATGGCTACACCTTC. This sequence encodes CASSPDRKYGYTF.

This chain links TRBV5-6 with TRBJ2-3, with D hard to call. Germline CDR1 is SGHDT and CDR2 is YYEEEE. This CDR3 is 15 amino acids long. V lost 0 bases, J lost 2 bases, and 10 bases lay in between. As DNA, the CDR3 is TGTGCCAGCAGCTTGGTAAAGTCCTACACAGATACGCAGTATTTT. It specifies CASSLVKSYTDTQYF.

This sequence joins TRBV7-2 and TRBJ2-1; 11 bases agree with TRBD1. The CDR3 is 15 residues long. V lost 5 bases and J lost 4; bases outside the gene matches: 4. Germline V gene sequence: CDR1 SGHTA, CDR2 FQGNSA. CDR3 residues: CASSTGTGGYNEQFF. CDR3 in DNA: TGTGCCAGCAGCACCGGGACAGGGGGATACAATGAGCAGTTCTTC.

The rearrangement uses TRBV6-5 and TRBJ1-2; 7 nucleotides line up with TRBD1. CDR3 size: 15 residues. V lost 0 bases, J lost 6 bases, and 7 bases stayed unmatched. CDR1 and CDR2 from the germline V gene are MNHEY and SVGAGI. CDR3 sequence (DNA): TGTGCCAGCAGTTACTCTGGTTACAGGGGAAATGGCTACACCTTC. Translating gives CASSYSGYRGNGYTF.

J is TRBJ2-1 and V is TRBV3-1 (or the pseudogene TRBV3-2), with 9 bases aligning to TRBD2. The CDR3 has 15 residues. V lost 7 bases and J lost 4; bases outside the gene matches: 8. CDR1 and CDR2 (germline): LGHDT, YNNKEL (reference sequence). The CDR3 is CASKGPSGTYNEQFF. The CDR3 DNA reads TGTGCCAGCAAGGGTCCTAGCGGGACTTACAATGAGCAGTTCTTC.

V usage is TRBV18 and J usage is TRBJ1-3; 8 bases line up with TRBD1. The V segment lost 3 bases and the J segment 4 bases; nucleotides outside the gene matches: 2. There are 14 residues in the CDR3. CDR1 is KGHSH and CDR2 is LQKENI in the germline V gene. This CDR3 reads CASSPDRDGNTIYF. CDR3 DNA sequence: TGTGCCAGCTCACCGGACAGGGACGGAAACACCATATATTTT.

The genes are TRBV12-3 or TRBV12-4 and TRBJ1-4, with a possible D match to TRBD1 (6 bases). The CDR3 is 12 residues long. V was trimmed by 7 bases and J by 8 bases, leaving 11 bases between them. DNA for the CDR3: TGTGCCAGCAATTACAGGGCCGAAAAACTGTTTTTT. Translation: CASNYRAEKLFF.

The gene calls are TRBV29-1 and TRBJ2-3; 14 bases line up with TRBD2. Germline CDR1 and CDR2: SQVTM and ANQGSEA. The junction had 7 bases not matched to a gene; V was cut back by 6 bases and J by 2 bases. This CDR3 spans 16 amino acids. The CDR3 nucleotides are TGCAGCGTCAAAGGGGGACTAGCGGGAGTCACAGATACGCAGTATTTT. It translates to CSVKGGLAGVTDTQYF.

The V and J genes are TRBV27 and TRBJ2-5; D gene unclear. V lost 3 bases, J lost 7 bases, and 15 bases lay in between. Germline loops: CDR1 MNHEY, CDR2 SMNVEV (reference sequence). The CDR3 contains 14 residues. CDR3 loop: CASSFEAPSGTQYF. Written as DNA, the CDR3 is TGTGCCAGCAGTTTTGAGGCACCCAGTGGGACCCAGTACTTC.

The chain carries TRBV5-4 and TRBJ2-7, with 8 bases lining up with TRBD2. Per germline, CDR1 SGHNT and CDR2 YYREEE (reference sequence). The V gene end was trimmed by 2 bases and the J gene end by 6 bases; junction bases not matched to a gene: 4. This CDR3 comprises 13 residues. The DNA of the CDR3 is TGTGCCAGCAGCTTCGGGCGGGGGGTCGAGCAGTACGTC. This sequence encodes CASSFGRGVEQYV.

The CDR3 spells CASSLTRGTGELFF. CDR3 in DNA: TGTGCCAGCAGTCTTACACGGGGAACCGGGGAGCTGTTTTTT. The V call is TRBV27, the J call TRBJ2-2, with a weak D call TRBD2 (5 bases). In germline, CDR1 is MNHEY, CDR2 SMNVEV (reference sequence). V dropped 5 bases and J dropped 5 bases, with 12 bases sitting between them. This CDR3 is built from 14 residues.

The chain employs TRBV9 and TRBJ1-2; 9 bases align to TRBD1. The CDR3 is made up of 14 amino acids. Germline assignment: CDR1 SGDLS and CDR2 YYNGEE. The V gene end was trimmed by 3 bases and the J gene end by 8 bases; junction bases not matched to a gene: 8. The CDR3 loop reads CASSGPGTGIGYTF. CDR3 nucleotides: TGTGCCAGCAGCGGACCCGGGACAGGGATCGGCTACACCTTC.

The V and J genes are TRBV11-2 and TRBJ2-2, with D perhaps TRBD2 (6 bases). The germline V gene has CDR1 SGHAT and CDR2 FQNNGV. This CDR3 region has 14 residues. Trimming took 5 bases from V and 8 from J, leaving 15 bases between them. As DNA, the CDR3 is TGTGCCAGCAGCCTCGGACTACTACCAGGGGAGCTGTTTTTT. It yields the protein CASSLGLLPGELFF.

V gene TRBV14 combines with J gene TRBJ2-2, with 10 bases identical to TRBD2. The CDR3 contains 16 residues. Germline V gene lookup returns CDR1 SGHDN and CDR2 FVKESK. J lost 7 bases, V lost 1 base, and 6 bases had no gene match. The CDR3 protein is CASSQGLAGVRGELFF. In DNA form, the CDR3 reads TGTGCCAGCAGCCAAGGCCTAGCGGGGGTCCGCGGGGAGCTGTTTTTT.

The gene calls are TRBV12-3 or TRBV12-4 and TRBJ1-6, with TRBD1 matching 8 bases. CDR3 length: 13 amino acids. Trimming at V came to 6 bases and at J to 9 bases, leaving 4 bases not matched to a gene. DNA of the CDR3: TGTGCCAGCAGGACAGGGGCGGGTTCACCCCTCCACTTT. This translates into CASRTGAGSPLHF.

This clone was found once. The chain combines TRBV6-5 with TRBJ1-2, with D tentatively TRBD1 (5 bases). Germline lookup yields CDR1 MNHEY and CDR2 SVGAGI. The CDR3 is 16 amino acids. The V gene lost 4 bases and the J gene lost 4 bases, with 19 bases spanning the gap. The CDR3 bases are TGTGCCAGCAGTTCCCCCCGGGACTCGGGGCTCTATGGCTACACCTTC. Amino acid sequence: CASSSPRDSGLYGYTF.

This clone was found once. This chain uses TRBV5-1 with TRBJ2-5; tentatively, D is TRBD1 (6 bases). The CDR3 length is 16 residues. CDR1 is SGHRS and CDR2 is YFSETQ in the germline V gene. Trimming took 0 bases from V and 3 from J, leaving 15 bases between them. The CDR3 bases are TGCGCCAGCAGCTTGGGCACAGGGTTCGGGGAAGAGACCCAGTACTTC. It specifies CASSLGTGFGEETQYF.